This T cell receptor beta chain was identified during a study of shared clonotypes between healthy human individuals. Across the whole study: Samples came from a couple of female and a few male donors aged 18 to 49.

There were no recent acute infections or vaccinations among the donors, who were healthy HIV-negative adults. Profiling relied on immunoSEQ multiplex PCR, and the TCRdb table lists in-frame clones only, not all of them. The repertoire has a few hundred thousand clones, around three quarters of them found once; the top ten carry more than 10%. The table lists this clone with many counts. Its antigen remains unidentified. Study-wide results and limits: Sample collection involved blood only; tissue repertoires are likely different. Sequencing depth was expected to influence donor clonotype sharing.

The germline V and J ends were trimmed by 5 bases and 7 bases, with 20 bases remaining between them. Germline V gene lookup returns CDR1 SGHTA and CDR2 FQGNSA. This CDR3 region has 15 residues. Sequenced sample: PBMCs. V and J are TRBV7-2 and TRBJ1-2; possible D gene TRBD1, 6 bases. This TCR derives from a woman aged 40 to 50 in good health. Some clones in this sample may be carry-over from other donors' samples. CDR3 sequence: CASSPNPTGSGGYTF. CDR3 in DNA: TGTGCCAGCAGCCCAAACCCCACAGGGAGTGGTGGCTACACCTTC.